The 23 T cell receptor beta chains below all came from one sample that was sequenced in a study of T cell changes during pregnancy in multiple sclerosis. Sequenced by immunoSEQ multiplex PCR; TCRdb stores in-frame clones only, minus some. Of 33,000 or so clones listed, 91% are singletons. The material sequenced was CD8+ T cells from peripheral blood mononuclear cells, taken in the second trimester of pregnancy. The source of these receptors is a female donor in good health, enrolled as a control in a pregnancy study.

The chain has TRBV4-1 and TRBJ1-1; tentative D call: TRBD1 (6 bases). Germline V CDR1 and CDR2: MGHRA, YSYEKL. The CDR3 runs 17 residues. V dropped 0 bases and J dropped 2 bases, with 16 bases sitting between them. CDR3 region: CASSQEGRWGPNTEAFF. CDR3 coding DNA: TGCGCCAGCAGCCAAGAGGGGCGTTGGGGGCCAAACACTGAAGCTTTCTTT.

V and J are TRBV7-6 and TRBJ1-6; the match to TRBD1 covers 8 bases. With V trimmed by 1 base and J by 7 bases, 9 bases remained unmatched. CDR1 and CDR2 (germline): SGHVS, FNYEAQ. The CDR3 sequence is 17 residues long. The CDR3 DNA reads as TGTGCCAGCAGCTTAGTGTTTGGCAGGGGGCTAAATTCACCCCTCCACTTT. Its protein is CASSLVFGRGLNSPLHF.

CDR3 DNA sequence: TGTGCCAGCAGCTTGGGTGTCGCGGTGAACACTGAAGCTTTCTTT. This codes for CASSLGVAVNTEAFF. This chain links TRBV5-8 with TRBJ1-1, with no clear D. Germline V gives CDR1 SGHTS, CDR2 YDEGEE. Trimming stripped 0 bases from V and 0 bases from J, with 9 bases between. This CDR3 is 15 amino acids long.

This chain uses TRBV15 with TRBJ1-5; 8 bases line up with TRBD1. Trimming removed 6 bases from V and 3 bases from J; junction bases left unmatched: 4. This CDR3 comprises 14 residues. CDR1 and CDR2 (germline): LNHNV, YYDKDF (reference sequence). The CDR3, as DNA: TGTGCCACCAGTCGACAGGGGTTCAATCAGCCCCAGCATTTT. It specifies CATSRQGFNQPQHF.

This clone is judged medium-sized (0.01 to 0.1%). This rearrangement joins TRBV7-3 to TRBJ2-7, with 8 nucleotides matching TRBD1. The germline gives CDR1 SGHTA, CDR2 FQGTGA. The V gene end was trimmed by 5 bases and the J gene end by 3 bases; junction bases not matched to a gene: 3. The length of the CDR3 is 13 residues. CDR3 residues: CASSPDRGYEQYF. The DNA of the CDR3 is TGTGCCAGCAGCCCAGACAGGGGCTACGAGCAGTACTTC.

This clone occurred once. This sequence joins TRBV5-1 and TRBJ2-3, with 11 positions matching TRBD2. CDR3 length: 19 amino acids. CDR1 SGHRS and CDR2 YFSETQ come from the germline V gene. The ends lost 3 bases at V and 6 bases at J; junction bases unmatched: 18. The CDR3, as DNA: TGCGCCAGCAGCTCCCGATTTAGACTAGCGGGGATGGGGTTTGATACGCAGTATTTT. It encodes CASSSRFRLAGMGFDTQYF.

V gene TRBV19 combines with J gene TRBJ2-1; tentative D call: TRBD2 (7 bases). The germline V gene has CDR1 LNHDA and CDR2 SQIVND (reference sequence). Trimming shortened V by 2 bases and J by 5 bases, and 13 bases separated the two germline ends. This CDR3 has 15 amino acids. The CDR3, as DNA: TGTGCCAGTAGTATATGGGCGGGGGCTAACAATGAGCAGTTCTTC. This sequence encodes CASSIWAGANNEQFF.

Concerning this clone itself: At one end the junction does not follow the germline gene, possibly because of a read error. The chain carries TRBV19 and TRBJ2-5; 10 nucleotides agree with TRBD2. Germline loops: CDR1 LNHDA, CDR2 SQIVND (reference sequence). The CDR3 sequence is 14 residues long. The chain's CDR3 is CASRIAGGGETQYF. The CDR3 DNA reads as TGTGCCAGTAGGATAGCGGGGGGAGGGGAGACCCAGTACTTC.

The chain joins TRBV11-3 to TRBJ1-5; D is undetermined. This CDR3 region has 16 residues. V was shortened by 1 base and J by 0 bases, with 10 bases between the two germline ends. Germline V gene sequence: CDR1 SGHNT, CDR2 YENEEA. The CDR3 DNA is TGTGCCAGCAGCTTAGGTGAGGGTCTTAGCAATCAGCCCCAGCATTTT. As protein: CASSLGEGLSNQPQHF.

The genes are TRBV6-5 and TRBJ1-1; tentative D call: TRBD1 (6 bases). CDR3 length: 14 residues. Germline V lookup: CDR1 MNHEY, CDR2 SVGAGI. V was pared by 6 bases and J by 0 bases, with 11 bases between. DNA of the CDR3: TGTGCCAGCAGCAGGGGACCGATGAACACTGAAGCTTTCTTT. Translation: CASSRGPMNTEAFF.

CDR3 in amino acids: CASSLFPGQNYSNQPQHF. The DNA of the CDR3 is TGTGCCAGCAGCTTGTTCCCGGGACAGAACTATAGCAATCAGCCCCAGCATTTT. V gene TRBV5-4 combines with J gene TRBJ1-5; TRBD1 matches 7 bases. The CDR3 runs 18 residues. CDR1 and CDR2 from the germline V gene are SGHNT and YYREEE (reference sequence). V gave up 1 base and J gave up 0 bases; unmatched junction bases: 10.

DNA for the CDR3: TGTGCCAGCAGCGTAGATGGGGGGGAAGAGACCCAGTACTTC. It translates to CASSVDGGEETQYF. V gene TRBV9 combines with J gene TRBJ2-5, with TRBD2 identical over 7 bases. This CDR3 is built from 14 residues. CDR1 is SGDLS and CDR2 is YYNGEE in the germline V gene. The V gene end was trimmed by 0 bases and the J gene end by 3 bases; junction bases not matched to a gene: 2.

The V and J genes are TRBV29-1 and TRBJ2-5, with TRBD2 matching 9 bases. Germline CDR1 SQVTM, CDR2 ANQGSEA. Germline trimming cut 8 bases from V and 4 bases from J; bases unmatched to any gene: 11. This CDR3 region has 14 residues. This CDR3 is CSQSGGPRGETQYF. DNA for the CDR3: TGCAGCCAGAGCGGGGGGCCGAGAGGAGAGACCCAGTACTTC.

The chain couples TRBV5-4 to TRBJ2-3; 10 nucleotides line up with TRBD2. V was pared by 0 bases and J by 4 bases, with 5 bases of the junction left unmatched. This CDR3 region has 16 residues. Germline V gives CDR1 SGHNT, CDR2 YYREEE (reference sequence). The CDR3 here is CASSLVERGGADTQYF. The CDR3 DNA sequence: TGTGCCAGCAGCTTGGTCGAGCGGGGGGGGGCAGATACGCAGTATTTT.

The CDR3 DNA follows: TGTGCCAGCAGCTACGAGCGGGGGGGCGGAGATACGCAGTATTTT. Its translation is CASSYERGGGDTQYF. The chain uses TRBV7-8 and TRBJ2-3; 10 nucleotides line up with TRBD2. Unmatched junction bases numbered 6, after V lost 4 bases and J lost 5 bases. Germline values: CDR1 SGHVS, CDR2 FQNEAQ. The CDR3 has 15 residues.

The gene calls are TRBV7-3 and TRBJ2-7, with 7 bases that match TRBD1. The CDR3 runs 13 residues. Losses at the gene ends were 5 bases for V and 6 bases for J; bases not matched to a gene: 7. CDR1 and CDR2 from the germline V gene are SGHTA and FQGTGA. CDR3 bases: TGTGCCAGCAGCACCCTACCAGGGGGCGAGCAGTACTTC. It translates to CASSTLPGGEQYF.

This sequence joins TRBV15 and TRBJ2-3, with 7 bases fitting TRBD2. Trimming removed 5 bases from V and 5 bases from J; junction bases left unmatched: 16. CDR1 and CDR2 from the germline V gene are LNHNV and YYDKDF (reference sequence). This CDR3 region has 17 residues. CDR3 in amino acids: CATSLGESASGVDTQYF. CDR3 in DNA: TGTGCCACCAGCCTTGGGGAATCGGCTAGCGGTGTAGATACGCAGTATTTT.

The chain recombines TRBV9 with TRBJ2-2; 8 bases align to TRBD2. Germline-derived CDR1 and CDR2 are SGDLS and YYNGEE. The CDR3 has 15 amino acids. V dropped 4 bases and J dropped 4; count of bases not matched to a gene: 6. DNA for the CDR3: TGTGCCAGCAGCCCGGGACTAGATGGCACCGGGGAGCTGTTTTTT. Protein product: CASSPGLDGTGELFF.

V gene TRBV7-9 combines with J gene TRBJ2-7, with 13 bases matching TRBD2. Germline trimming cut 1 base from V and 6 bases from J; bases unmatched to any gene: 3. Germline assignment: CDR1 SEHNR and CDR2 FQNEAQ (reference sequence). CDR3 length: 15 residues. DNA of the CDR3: TGTGCCAGCAGCTTAGTAGGACTAGCGGGGGCCGAGCAGTACTTC. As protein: CASSLVGLAGAEQYF.

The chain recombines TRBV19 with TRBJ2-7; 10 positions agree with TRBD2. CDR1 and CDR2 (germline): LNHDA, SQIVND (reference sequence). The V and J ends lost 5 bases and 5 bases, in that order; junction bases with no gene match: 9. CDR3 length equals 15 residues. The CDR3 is CASSPIAGGLHEQYF. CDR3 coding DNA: TGTGCCAGTAGTCCCATAGCGGGGGGCCTCCACGAGCAGTACTTC. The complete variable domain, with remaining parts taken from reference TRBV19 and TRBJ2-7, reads DGGITQSPKYLFRKEGQNVTLSCEQNLNHDAMYWYRQDPGQGLRLIYYSQIVNDFQKGDIAEGYSVSREKKESFPLTVTSAQKNPTAFYLCASSPIAGGLHEQYFGPGTRLTVT.

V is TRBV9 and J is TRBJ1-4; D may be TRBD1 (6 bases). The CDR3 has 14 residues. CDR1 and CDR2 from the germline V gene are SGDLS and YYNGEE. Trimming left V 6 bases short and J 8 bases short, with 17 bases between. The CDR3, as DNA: TGTGCCAGCAACCAAGGGGGGGCAGGGGAAAAACTGTTTTTT. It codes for CASNQGGAGEKLFF.

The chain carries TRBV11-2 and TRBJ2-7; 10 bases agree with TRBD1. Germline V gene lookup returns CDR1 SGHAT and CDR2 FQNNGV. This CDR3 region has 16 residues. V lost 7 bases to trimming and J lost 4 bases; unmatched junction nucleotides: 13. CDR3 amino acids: CASTVHYPDRGYEQYF. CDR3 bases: TGTGCCAGCACCGTACATTACCCGGACAGGGGGTACGAGCAGTACTTC.

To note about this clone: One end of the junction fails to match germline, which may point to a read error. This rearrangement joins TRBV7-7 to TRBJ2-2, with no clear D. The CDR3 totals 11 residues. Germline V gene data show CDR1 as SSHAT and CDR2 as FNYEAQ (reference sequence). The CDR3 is CASSFAGELFF. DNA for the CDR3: TGTGCTAGCAGCTTCGCCGGGGAGCTGTTTTTT.